These 27 T cell receptor beta chains came from one sample sequenced in a study of CD8 T cells in ankylosing spondylitis. Study findings and constraints: A TCR beta motif of roughly eight highly homologous variants appeared characteristic of ankylosing spondylitis blood.

A single record per CDR3 protein comes from TCRdb applying MiXCR to the 5' RACE reads. The sample consists of about 440,000 distinct CDR3 sequences, 17% of them appearing once. These TCRs' antigens remain unknown. The sample was blood, either unsorted or a sorted T cell fraction (not recorded which). Source of these receptors: a male donor with ankylosing spondylitis.

The chain links TRBV5-6 to TRBJ1-2, with D uncertain. Germline V lookup: CDR1 SGHDT, CDR2 YYEEEE. This CDR3 spans 15 amino acids. Deletions cut 7 bases from V and 0 bases from J, with 16 bases between. CDR3 region: CASLPLGRSNYGYTF. The DNA for the CDR3 is TGTGCCAGCCTCCCTTTGGGGAGGTCTAACTATGGCTACACCTTC.

This clonotype was seen a few times. The chain links TRBV11-2 to TRBJ2-2; D call uncertain. The CDR3 spans 16 residues. Per germline, CDR1 SGHAT and CDR2 FQNNGV. V was pared by 2 bases and J by 4 bases, with 14 bases between. DNA of the CDR3: TGTGCCAGCAGCTTATTGGGCGTGGTTAGCACCGGGGAGCTGTTTTTT. Amino acid sequence: CASSLLGVVSTGELFF. Full variable domain (remainder filled in from reference TRBV11-2 and TRBJ2-2): EAGVAQSPRYKIIEKRQSVAFWCNPISGHATLYWYQQILGQGPKLLIQFQNNGVVDDSQLPKDRFSAERLKGVDSTLKIQPAKLEDSAVYLCASSLLGVVSTGELFFGEGSRLTVL.

This clonotype was found many times. The chain carries TRBV21-1 and TRBJ2-2; the D call TRBD2 from the table was never checked on the DNA. TRBV21-1 is given as a pseudogene. The CDR3 consists of 17 residues. CDR3 protein: CASSKGTERLNTGELFF. CDR3 nucleotides: TGTGCCAGCAGCAAGGGCACGGAGCGGCTGAACACCGGGGAGCTGTTTTTT.

Ten or more counts support this clonotype. The CDR3 sequence is CASRPAGTDNSPLHF. The DNA for the CDR3 is TGTGCCAGCAGGCCCGCCGGGACAGATAATTCACCCCTCCACTTT. This sequence joins TRBV27 and TRBJ1-6; 7 bases fit TRBD1. Germline-derived CDR1 and CDR2 are MNHEY and SMNVEV (reference sequence). This CDR3 comprises 15 residues. J gave up 5 bases and V 6 bases, and 7 bases lay outside the gene matches.

This chain connects TRBV7-3 to TRBJ2-3; D uncertain. This CDR3 has 13 residues. Trimming shortened V by 5 bases and J by 2 bases, and 8 bases separated the two germline ends. The germline V gene encodes CDR1 SGHTA and CDR2 FQGTGA. In DNA form, the CDR3 reads TGTGCCAGCAGCGAAACCCTCACAGATACGCAGTATTTT. This codes for CASSETLTDTQYF.

This clonotype has at least ten counts. This sequence joins TRBV5-1 and TRBJ2-1, with a tentative D call TRBD2 (5 bases). Trimming took 1 base from V and 7 from J, leaving 9 bases between them. The CDR3 is 13 residues long. In germline, CDR1 is SGHRS, CDR2 YFSETQ. The CDR3 here is CASSLRGNNEQFF. CDR3 DNA: TGCGCCAGCAGCTTGCGGGGAAATAATGAGCAGTTCTTC.

The rearrangement joins TRBV6-5 to TRBJ2-7, with 9 bases aligning to TRBD2. Germline lookup yields CDR1 MNHEY and CDR2 SVGAGI. V was clipped by 10 bases and J by 4 bases; unmatched bases: 5. This CDR3 comprises 12 residues. As DNA, the CDR3 is TGTGCCACTAAGACTAGCGGTTACGAGCAGTACTTC. This gives the protein CATKTSGYEQYF.

V usage is TRBV5-1 and J usage is TRBJ2-1, with TRBD2 matching 11 bases. Germline V gives CDR1 SGHRS, CDR2 YFSETQ. This CDR3 is built from 16 residues. Germline trimming cut 2 bases from V and 5 bases from J; bases unmatched to any gene: 6. The CDR3 here is CASSFTSGSGNNEQFF. The CDR3 region has the DNA TGCGCCAGCAGCTTCACTAGCGGGAGCGGGAACAATGAGCAGTTCTTC.

This clonotype has more than one count but fewer than ten. The chain couples TRBV6-2 or TRBV6-3 to TRBJ1-2; D is perhaps TRBD1 (6 bases). The CDR3 loop spans 15 amino acids. The germline V gene encodes CDR1 MNHEY and CDR2 SVGEGT. V lost 4 bases, J lost 4 bases, and 16 bases lay in between. The chain's CDR3 is CASSSNLDRRYGYTF. The CDR3 region has the DNA TGTGCCAGCAGTTCCAACCTCGACAGGCGCTATGGCTACACCTTC.

This clonotype was seen at least ten times. The chain carries TRBV5-1 and TRBJ2-2, with D unresolved. Germline loops: CDR1 SGHRS, CDR2 YFSETQ. Trimming cost V 3 bases and J 10 bases, with 7 bases left between them. This CDR3 spans 11 amino acids. The CDR3 nucleotides are TGCGCCAGCAGCTGGAAATCGGAGCTGTTTTTT. Its translation: CASSWKSELFF. The full variable domain, completed using reference TRBV5-1 and TRBJ2-2, is KAGVTQTPRYLIKTRGQQVTLSCSPISGHRSVSWYQQTPGQGLQFLFEYFSETQRNKGNFPGRFSGRQFSNSRSEMNVSTLELGDSALYLCASSWKSELFFGEGSRLTVL.

CDR3 bases: TGCGCCAGCGCCCTGGATCAGGGGGTCACTGAAGCTTTCTTT. It yields the protein CASALDQGVTEAFF. The J gene is TRBJ1-1, the V gene TRBV5-1, with TRBD1 matching 7 bases. CDR3 length equals 14 residues. Germline trimming cut 7 bases from V and 4 bases from J; bases unmatched to any gene: 10. Per germline, CDR1 SGHRS and CDR2 YFSETQ. The full variable domain, completed using reference TRBV5-1 and TRBJ1-1, is KAGVTQTPRYLIKTRGQQVTLSCSPISGHRSVSWYQQTPGQGLQFLFEYFSETQRNKGNFPGRFSGRQFSNSRSEMNVSTLELGDSALYLCASALDQGVTEAFFGQGTRLTVV.

CDR3 bases: TGTGCCAGCAGTTACGGACTAGCGGGAGGATCCAATGAGCAGTTCTTC. It yields the protein CASSYGLAGGSNEQFF. The gene calls are TRBV12-3 or TRBV12-4 and TRBJ2-1; TRBD2 matches 14 bases. Trimming took 4 bases from V and 6 from J; bases not matched to a gene: 5. This CDR3 is 16 amino acids long.

This chain links TRBV24-1 with TRBJ2-3, with 14 positions matching TRBD2. The CDR3 consists of 16 residues. The J segment lost 5 bases and the V segment lost 3 bases, leaving 3 bases of the junction unmatched. Germline loops: CDR1 KGHDR, CDR2 SFDVKD. DNA of the CDR3: TGTGCCACCAGTGATCCGGGACTAGCGGGGGTAGATACGCAGTATTTT. Protein product: CATSDPGLAGVDTQYF.

This clonotype came up a few times. This sequence joins TRBV20-1 and TRBJ1-2; D is ambiguous. Germline lookup yields CDR1 DFQATT and CDR2 SNEGSKA (reference sequence). Trimming left V 6 bases short and J 4 bases short, with 6 bases between. The CDR3 is 10 amino acids. CDR3 nucleotides: TGCAGTGCCGGTCTCTATGGCTACACCTTC. Translated: CSAGLYGYTF.

This clonotype occurred a few times. The rearrangement links TRBV30 to TRBJ1-6, with 7 bases fitting TRBD1. V lost 6 bases and J lost 9; bases outside the gene matches: 11. Germline CDR1 and CDR2: GTSNPN and SVGIG (reference sequence). This CDR3 is 14 amino acids long. The CDR3 loop reads CACSWSGGGSPLHF. In DNA form, the CDR3 reads TGTGCCTGCTCTTGGTCAGGGGGAGGTTCACCCCTCCACTTT.

This clonotype was recorded a few times. V usage is TRBV4-1 and J usage is TRBJ2-4; 10 nucleotides agree with TRBD2. In germline, CDR1 is MGHRA, CDR2 YSYEKL. The trim removed 1 base at V and 5 bases at J, leaving 14 bases unmatched. The CDR3 extends over 19 amino acids. CDR3 protein: CASSQGFGLAGALENIQYF. The CDR3 DNA sequence: TGCGCCAGCAGCCAAGGCTTTGGGCTAGCGGGAGCCTTGGAAAACATTCAGTACTTC.

This rearrangement joins TRBV5-1 to TRBJ1-2, with 7 bases matching TRBD1. Losses at the gene ends were 4 bases for V and 2 bases for J; bases not matched to a gene: 5. This CDR3 spans 14 amino acids. Germline V CDR1 and CDR2: SGHRS, YFSETQ. This chain's CDR3 is CASSPQTGNYGYTF. For the CDR3, the DNA is TGCGCCAGCAGCCCCCAGACAGGGAACTATGGCTACACCTTC.

This clonotype has just a few counts. The chain couples TRBV14 to TRBJ1-1; D call uncertain. This CDR3 spans 12 amino acids. CDR1 SGHDN and CDR2 FVKESK come from the germline V gene. V gave up 6 bases and J gave up 10 bases, with 15 bases separating them. CDR3 nucleotides: TGTGCCAGCAGTCCAGATCGGATCGGAGCTTTCTTT. Protein: CASSPDRIGAFF.

This clonotype was seen only a few times. The J gene is TRBJ2-7, the V gene TRBV20-1; D might be TRBD2 (6 bases). Germline V CDR1 and CDR2: DFQATT, SNEGSKA (reference sequence). The CDR3 totals 13 residues. The V gene lost 6 bases and the J gene lost 2 bases, with 14 bases spanning the gap. The CDR3 DNA sequence: TGCAGTGCGGGGAGGCAGGCACCCTACGAGCAGTACTTC. It yields the protein CSAGRQAPYEQYF.

The rearrangement uses TRBV6-1 and TRBJ2-3; 9 bases are a match to TRBD2. The CDR3 length is 17 residues. J lost 3 bases, V lost 6 bases, and 13 bases had no gene match. CDR1 is MNHNS and CDR2 is SASEGT in the germline V gene. DNA of the CDR3: TGTGCCAGCAGGAAGGGGCAGCGGGGGGCTGGGACAGATACGCAGTATTTT. This encodes CASRKGQRGAGTDTQYF.

This clonotype was seen at least ten times. The V and J genes are TRBV10-3 and TRBJ2-5; D not resolved. The CDR3 spans 12 residues. Trimming took off 4 bases at V and 2 bases at J, with 5 bases between the two ends. Germline CDR1 is ENHRY and CDR2 is SYGVKD. The CDR3 reads CAISGPQETQYF. As DNA, the CDR3 is TGTGCCATCAGTGGGCCACAAGAGACCCAGTACTTC.

This chain connects TRBV24-1 to TRBJ2-7, with D unresolved. CDR3 length: 13 residues. Germline V lookup: CDR1 KGHDR, CDR2 SFDVKD. V shed 6 bases and J shed 3 bases, with 11 bases lying between them. In DNA form, the CDR3 reads TGTGCCACCAGTTTGGGAAAAAACTACGAGCAGTACTTC. This translates into CATSLGKNYEQYF.

In its sample, this clonotype was seen a few times. V and J are TRBV12-3 or TRBV12-4 and TRBJ1-2; tentatively, D is TRBD1 (6 bases). Trimming pared 5 bases from V and 6 bases from J, leaving 16 bases between. This CDR3 region has 14 residues. CDR3 bases: TGTGCCAGCAGTAACTTGGGGGCGGAACATGGCTACACCTTC. Translated: CASSNLGAEHGYTF.

A few counts support this clonotype. The chain couples TRBV6-5 to TRBJ2-3, with D possibly matching TRBD2 (6 bases). The germline V and J ends were trimmed by 2 bases and 10 bases, with 16 bases remaining between them. Germline V lookup: CDR1 MNHEY, CDR2 SVGAGI. The CDR3 consists of 14 residues. The CDR3: CASSYGIAAISQYF. The CDR3 bases are TGTGCCAGCAGTTACGGGATAGCGGCCATTTCGCAGTATTTT.

The gene calls are TRBV5-1 and TRBJ2-5, with 15 bases identical to TRBD2. The CDR3 is 17 amino acids. Looked up from germline, CDR1 is SGHRS and CDR2 is YFSETQ. The V and J ends lost 4 bases and 1 base, in that order; junction bases with no gene match: 5. The CDR3 protein is CASSTGLAGGLQETQYF. The CDR3 nucleotides read TGCGCCAGCAGCACCGGACTAGCGGGGGGGCTCCAAGAGACCCAGTACTTC.

This clonotype was found once. The chain recombines TRBV7-6 with TRBJ2-5; D unclear. V was pared by 5 bases and J by 4 bases, with 11 bases between. The CDR3 runs 13 residues. Germline-derived CDR1 and CDR2 are SGHVS and FNYEAQ. CDR3 nucleotides: TGTGCCAGCAGCCTACCGAAGGGAGAGACCCAGTACTTC. This codes for CASSLPKGETQYF.

Many counts were recorded for this clonotype. This chain links TRBV12-3 or TRBV12-4 with TRBJ1-2, with no clear D. Trimming cost V 5 bases and J 6 bases, with 19 bases left between them. The CDR3 contains 15 residues. The CDR3 bases are TGTGCCAGCAGTCCACCCGAGTGGGCCCGGGATGGCTACACCTTC. It specifies CASSPPEWARDGYTF.